Listed below are T cell receptor beta chains from one sample, sequenced in a study of early T cells in non-severe SARS-CoV-2 infection. TCRdb called the 5' RACE reads again in MiXCR, with one record for every CDR3 protein. Here the sample spans tens of thousands of distinct CDR3 sequences, approximately 13% being singletons. The specimen sequenced was whole blood. The source of these receptors is an adult who was a healthcare worker with PCR-confirmed SARS-CoV-2 infection or an uninfected control (not recorded which). Both conserved end residues are part of each CDR3.

len: 12; j_gene: TRBJ2-7; v_gene: TRBV3-1; CDR3aa: CASSQGDDEQYF
len: 17; j_gene: TRBJ2-5; v_gene: TRBV6-5; CDR3aa: CASSYADIAGGGETQYF
len: 14; j_gene: TRBJ1-2; v_gene: TRBV30; CDR3aa: CAWSIPPGQHGYTF
len: 12; j_gene: TRBJ2-5; v_gene: TRBV20-1; CDR3aa: CRPGTYQETQYF
len: 12; j_gene: TRBJ2-7; v_gene: TRBV20-1; CDR3aa: CSAQRDAYEQYF
len: 13; j_gene: TRBJ1-6; v_gene: TRBV11-2; CDR3aa: CASSRINNSPLHF
len: 17; j_gene: TRBJ1-2; v_gene: TRBV14; CDR3aa: CASSQRGTGGVSYGYTF
len: 14; j_gene: TRBJ2-3; v_gene: TRBV7-9; CDR3aa: CASSLLRGADTQYF
len: 16; j_gene: TRBJ2-5; v_gene: TRBV11-2; CDR3aa: CASSPGRSVTQETQYF
len: 11; j_gene: TRBJ2-1; v_gene: TRBV5-1; CDR3aa: CASSADNEQFF
len: 17; j_gene: TRBJ2-3; v_gene: TRBV7-2; CDR3aa: CASSFVQGGSSTDTQYF
len: 17; j_gene: TRBJ2-6; v_gene: TRBV19; CDR3aa: CASKRTGVFGGANVLTF
len: 15; j_gene: TRBJ2-1; v_gene: TRBV27; CDR3aa: CASSLTGIGYNEQFF
len: 15; j_gene: TRBJ2-1; v_gene: TRBV12-3/TRBV12-4; CDR3aa: CASSLVVLAGGRQFF
len: 15; j_gene: TRBJ1-1; v_gene: TRBV19; CDR3aa: CASSNPGGANTEAFF
len: 16; j_gene: TRBJ2-7; v_gene: TRBV4-3; CDR3aa: CASSQDLEESSYEQYF
len: 18; j_gene: TRBJ1-1; v_gene: TRBV6-1; CDR3aa: CASSEGYGQALMNTEAFF
len: 12; j_gene: TRBJ1-2; v_gene: TRBV2; CDR3aa: CASSEQEYGYTF
len: 14; j_gene: TRBJ2-2; v_gene: TRBV7-9; CDR3aa: CASSVGLVTGELFF
len: 12; j_gene: TRBJ1-2; v_gene: TRBV20-1; CDR3aa: CSARDRGLGYTF
len: 12; j_gene: TRBJ2-1; v_gene: TRBV11-1; CDR3aa: CASPRGDNEQFF
len: 15; j_gene: TRBJ2-1; v_gene: TRBV9; CDR3aa: CASSVAGGPYNEQFF
len: 13; j_gene: TRBJ2-7; v_gene: TRBV5-1; CDR3aa: CASRSGLLYEQYF
len: 15; j_gene: TRBJ1-1; v_gene: TRBV27; CDR3aa: CASSFIPLMNTEAFF
len: 14; j_gene: TRBJ1-2; v_gene: TRBV29-1; CDR3aa: CSVMTGTGVGGYTF
len: 16; j_gene: TRBJ2-5; v_gene: TRBV10-3; CDR3aa: CAISEWASGKQETQYF
len: 16; j_gene: TRBJ2-3; v_gene: TRBV24-1; CDR3aa: CATSDSSGSGGDTQYF
len: 14; j_gene: TRBJ2-1; v_gene: TRBV3-1; CDR3aa: CASSGISSYNEQFF
len: 16; j_gene: TRBJ2-3; v_gene: TRBV7-2; CDR3aa: CASSLAGPPNTDTQYF
len: 15; j_gene: TRBJ2-6; v_gene: TRBV7-3; CDR3aa: CASSLRRTGANVLTF
len: 17; j_gene: TRBJ2-5; v_gene: TRBV7-2; CDR3aa: CASSLNGGGGRGETQYF
len: 19; j_gene: TRBJ1-6; v_gene: TRBV25-1; CDR3aa: CASSGRPGTGLIYNSPLHF
len: 12; j_gene: TRBJ1-1; v_gene: TRBV20-1; CDR3aa: CSAGQGNTEAFF
len: 11; j_gene: TRBJ2-7; v_gene: TRBV20-1; CDR3aa: CSARGNFGQYF